This TCR beta chain was identified in a study of cytomegalovirus exposure and HLA in healthy donors. Points from the study as a whole: In an earlier analysis, in some 500 donors, most V segments appeared productive either ~87% or ~30% of the time. Presence/absence analyses took donor sequencing depth as roughly uniform.

As regards this clone: No antigen is known for it.

The germline CDR1 and CDR2 sequences are SGHNT and YYREEE (reference sequence). The CDR3 covers 13 residues. The trim removed 3 bases at V and 7 bases at J, leaving 2 bases unmatched. The PCR contained 60 Vbeta and 13 Jbeta primers. As processed by the authors: In a later analysis, 8.5 million to 14 million of some 80 million unique beta chains occurred in at least two donors. Clones were read by immunoSEQ multiplex PCR, and TCRdb kept only the in-frame ones, dropping some. The V and J calls and the clone size are those of that table, but D and trimming were determined from the DNA. The data show roughly 190,000 clones, about four fifths seen once. The study sampled nominally healthy donors, though unrecorded immune exposures were likely.

This receptor was identified in a female donor in good health and CMV-seronegative. Source material: PBMCs. This chain joins TRBV5-4 and TRBJ2-1; 9 positions match TRBD1. CDR3 in amino acids: CASSSGQGNEQFF. The CDR3 coding sequence is TGTGCCAGCAGCTCGGGACAGGGAAATGAGCAGTTCTTC. Variable domain in full (rest from reference TRBV5-4 and TRBJ2-1): ETGVTQSPTHLIKTRGQQVTLRCSSQSGHNTVSWYQQALGQGPQFIFQYYREEENGRGNFPPRFSGLQFPNYSSELNVNALELDDSALYLCASSSGQGNEQFFGPGTRLTVL.